This TCR beta chain was sequenced during a study of cytomegalovirus exposure and HLA in healthy donors. This CDR3 contains 15 residues. The germline gives CDR1 MNHEY, CDR2 SVGAGI. Deletions cut 2 bases from V and 1 base from J, with 9 bases between. With regard to this clone: Antigen specificity is unknown.

Study results and caveats: Usually a TCR sequence was rare, but some public TCRs were found in many donors. What TCR beta sequences reportedly achieved was accurate prediction of HLA-A and HLA-B alleles in most subjects.

PCR was performed using 60 Vbeta and 13 Jbeta primers. In the authors' workflow: In a later analysis, 60 million to 90 million unique TCR beta chains included roughly 11 million shared by two or more donors. The table came from immunoSEQ multiplex PCR; TCRdb's copy has only in-frame clones and leaves some out. V and J calls plus clone size are reproduced from that table; the DNA served to infer D and trimming. The table includes 190,000 or so clones, 82% detected once. The TCR originated in a woman aged 45-65 years in good health and CMV-seropositive. The material sequenced was PBMCs. This chain links TRBV6-5 with TRBJ1-3; TRBD1 might be the D (5 bases). CDR3 in amino acids: CASSYGQGSGNTIYF. The DNA of the CDR3 is TGTGCCAGCAGTTACGGGCAGGGATCTGGAAACACCATATATTTT.